The following is a TCR beta chain sequence with its context. Its antigen is currently unknown. Those who donated were healthy HIV-negative adults, with no recent acute infections or vaccinations reported. All participating donors were Caucasian adults from Nashville, Tennessee. In the CD4+ fraction, cells were divided into CD45RA+ naive and CD45RA-negative memory subsets. This record comes from a study of shared clonotypes between healthy human individuals. The study's findings and limits: Across a handful of donors, naive CD4 shared roughly 5%, naive CD8 3% to 3.5%, memory CD4 2.3%, memory CD8 0.4% to 0.5%.

V lost 11 bases and J lost 4; bases outside the gene matches: 8. Germline V gives CDR1 MDHEN, CDR2 SYDVKM. This CDR3 is 13 amino acids long. The assay was immunoSEQ multiplex PCR, and TCRdb's table has in-frame clones only and misses some. This table holds some 2,500,000 clones, 80% to 95% found once. This sequence was found in a man between 18 and 35 years old in good health. Some clones in this sample may be carry-over from other donors' samples. The sample taken for sequencing was naive CD4+ T cells from PBMCs. Subset described: CD45RA+ positively selected. The V call is TRBV28, the J call TRBJ2-3, with TRBD2 matching 8 bases. CDR3 protein: CAWGAGGPDTQYF. For the CDR3, the DNA is TGTGCCTGGGGGGCGGGAGGTCCAGATACGCAGTATTTT. Based on the CDR3 plus reference TRBV28 and TRBJ2-3, the full variable domain is DVKVTQSSRYLVKRTGEKVFLECVQDMDHENMFWYRQDPGLGLRLIYFSYDVKMKEKGDIPEGYSVSREKKERFSLILESASTNQTSMYLCAWGAGGPDTQYFGPGTRLTVL.